This T cell receptor beta chain originates from a study of monozygotic twins with inflammatory bowel disease. General study points: The co-twins with IBD showed lower TCRbeta diversity (inverse Simpson) than their healthy siblings. Versus healthy twins, IBD patients showed fewer clonotypes shared with others, especially with disease activity.

Notes on this clonotype: Its antigen is not identified.

The cDNA of both the TCRalpha and TCRbeta chains was subjected to two nested PCRs of approximately 16 and 9 cycles. TCRdb re-called the 5' RACE reads and shows each CDR3 protein once, DNA omitted. This sample's clone table lists approximately 340,000 distinct CDR3 sequences. Donors each gave less than 3 ml of blood. Germline loops: CDR1 MNHNY, CDR2 SVGAGI (reference sequence). The CDR3 consists of 13 residues. The V call is TRBV6-6, the J call TRBJ1-1; there is no DNA to check the TCRdb D call of TRBD1. Sequenced sample: blood. This receptor was taken from a human donor with ulcerative colitis or Crohn's disease, or a healthy co-twin of an affected twin (not recorded which). CDR3 loop: CASSYGTEPEAFF.